The 17 T cell receptor beta chains below come from one sample, sequenced in a study of CD8+CD57+ T cells in acquired aplastic anemia. Genomic DNA templated the TCR beta VDJ and CDR3 profiling. TCRdb processed the reads anew with MiXCR; each CDR3 protein has one entry. The top ten hold 60% to 75% of the sample, which has fewer than 100,000 distinct CDR3 sequences, approximately 46% seen once. Material for sequencing was sorted CD4+, CD8+, or CD8+CD57+ T cells (not recorded which) from PBMCs. The origin of the receptors is a human donor in good health, serving as a control.

In DNA form, the CDR3 reads TGTGCCAGCAGCCACCGTCCCGGAAACTATGGCTACACCTTC. Protein product: CASSHRPGNYGYTF. The rearrangement joins TRBV14 to TRBJ1-2; no definite D call. The V gene's germline CDR1 is SGHDN and CDR2 FVKESK. The CDR3 consists of 14 residues. The V and J ends lost 3 bases and 2 bases respectively, with 10 bases between them.

In its sample, this clonotype was seen many times. The chain combines TRBV20-1 with TRBJ2-1, with D possibly TRBD1 on 5 matching bases. The V gene lost 0 bases and the J gene lost 10 bases, with 13 bases spanning the gap. This CDR3 comprises 13 residues. Germline V CDR1 and CDR2: DFQATT, SNEGSKA (reference sequence). CDR3 sequence reads: CSARDVRADEQFF. As DNA, the CDR3 is TGCAGTGCTAGAGATGTCAGGGCCGACGAGCAGTTCTTC.

This chain uses TRBV10-3 with TRBJ2-7, with D possibly called TRBD1 or TRBD2 (5 bases each). Germline assignment: CDR1 ENHRY and CDR2 SYGVKD. V was trimmed by 4 bases and J by 2 bases, leaving 24 bases between them. This CDR3 is 18 amino acids long. The CDR3 region is CAISGQGSRTGAPYEQYF. The DNA for the CDR3 is TGTGCCATCAGTGGGCAGGGATCACGGACTGGCGCTCCCTACGAGCAGTACTTC.

The V call is TRBV12-3 or TRBV12-4, the J call TRBJ1-2; maybe TRBD1 (6 bases). The CDR3 is 15 residues long. V was shortened by 2 bases and J by 8 bases, with 18 bases between the two germline ends. The CDR3 sequence: CASSLWGGGGGGYTF. The CDR3 DNA reads TGTGCCAGCAGTTTATGGGGGGGCGGCGGCGGAGGCTACACCTTC.

As DNA, the CDR3 is TGTGCCAACAGACAGGGGTCCCAGAACACTGAAGCTTTCTTT. Translation: CANRQGSQNTEAFF. The rearrangement links TRBV2 to TRBJ1-1; 8 bases fit TRBD1. CDR3 length equals 14 residues. Germline V lookup: CDR1 SNHLY, CDR2 FYNNEI. V dropped 10 bases and J dropped 1; count of bases not matched to a gene: 8.

Concerning this clonotype: The junction differs from germline at one of its ends, possibly a read error. The chain recombines TRBV7-8 with TRBJ2-7, with D perhaps matching TRBD1 (6 bases). The CDR3 runs to 12 residues. Germline CDR1 and CDR2: SGHVS and FQNEAQ. The CDR3 nucleotides are TGCACCAGCAACTCAGGGGCCGGCGAGCAGTACTTC. The encoded protein is CTSNSGAGEQYF.

The table lists this clonotype with a count of one. This chain uses TRBV5-6 with TRBJ2-7; D unclear. CDR1 is SGHDT and CDR2 is YYEEEE in the germline V gene. The CDR3 totals 15 residues. V shed 6 bases and J shed 4 bases, with 20 bases lying between them. CDR3 in DNA: TGTGCCAGCATAATGTCGGCCTCGCCTACATACGAGCAGTACTTC. Residues: CASIMSASPTYEQYF.

This clonotype was seen many times. The V call is TRBV7-9, the J call TRBJ1-1; D is unclear. This CDR3 region has 12 residues. The V gene's germline CDR1 is SEHNR and CDR2 FQNEAQ (reference sequence). Trimming left V 9 bases short and J 1 base short, with 9 bases between. As DNA, the CDR3 is TGTGCCAGTCGGAGTGGGAACACTGAAGCTTTCTTT. This sequence encodes CASRSGNTEAFF.

This clonotype was detected many times. The genes are TRBV20-1 and TRBJ2-7; TRBD2 agrees at 7 bases. Germline values: CDR1 DFQATT, CDR2 SNEGSKA (reference sequence). V trimming: 3 bases; J trimming: 6 bases; junction bases outside the gene matches: 5. The CDR3 totals 12 residues. The CDR3 DNA is TGCAGTGCTAGGCGGGAGAGCCTCGAGCAGTACTTC. Its translation is CSARRESLEQYF.

This clonotype has a count of ten or more. The chain has TRBV4-1 and TRBJ2-7, with 8 bases aligning to TRBD1. Germline assignment: CDR1 MGHRA and CDR2 YSYEKL. After removal of 3 bases from V and 3 bases from J, the junction contained 1 base not matched to a gene. CDR3 length: 13 amino acids. In DNA form, the CDR3 reads TGCGCCAGCAGCCACACAGGGGGCTACGAGCAGTACTTC. It is translated as CASSHTGGYEQYF.

At least ten counts were recorded for this clonotype. The chain couples TRBV19 to TRBJ2-6, with D perhaps TRBD1 (5 bases). Germline CDR1 reads LNHDA; CDR2 reads SQIVND (reference sequence). There are 18 residues in the CDR3. V was pared by 6 bases and J by 0 bases, with 18 bases between. This CDR3 reads CASRGGDSEPSGANVLTF. The CDR3 DNA is TGTGCCAGTAGGGGTGGTGACAGTGAACCCTCTGGGGCCAACGTCCTGACTTTC.

The V and J genes are TRBV2 and TRBJ1-6; D is uncertain. From germline, CDR1 is SNHLY and CDR2 FYNNEI. This CDR3 has 14 residues. Trimming shortened V by 6 bases and J by 4 bases, and 10 bases separated the two germline ends. CDR3 in amino acids: CASRADAYNSPLHF. The CDR3 nucleotides read TGTGCCAGCAGAGCGGACGCATATAATTCACCCCTCCACTTT.

The chain is built from TRBV27 and TRBJ1-5; D not certain. CDR1 is MNHEY, CDR2 SMNVEV, per germline (reference sequence). Trimming took 6 bases from V and 5 from J, leaving 11 bases between them. The CDR3 sequence is 13 residues long. Written as DNA, the CDR3 is TGTGCCAGCAGCTTCGGTTTCGATCAGCCCCAGCATTTT. Translated: CASSFGFDQPQHF.

The chain recombines TRBV20-1 with TRBJ2-1; TRBD2 aligns across 7 bases. There are 18 residues in the CDR3. The V and J ends lost 6 bases and 4 bases, in that order; junction bases with no gene match: 21. Germline CDR1 DFQATT, CDR2 SNEGSKA (reference sequence). The CDR3 sequence is CSAPGPIDRLAIYNEQFF. The CDR3 nucleotides read TGCAGTGCCCCGGGACCGATAGATCGACTAGCTATTTACAATGAGCAGTTCTTC.

The chain is built from TRBV15 and TRBJ2-7; D ambiguous. The CDR3 length is 15 residues. Trimming removed 5 bases from V and 2 bases from J, with 16 bases in between. In germline, CDR1 is LNHNV, CDR2 YYDKDF (reference sequence). The CDR3 reads CATSLADAPPYEQYF. DNA of the CDR3: TGTGCCACCAGCTTGGCGGACGCCCCACCCTACGAGCAGTACTTC.

Details on this clonotype: The junction shows a germline mismatch at one end, possibly a read error. The V and J genes are TRBV30 and TRBJ2-7, with a weak D call TRBD1 (6 bases). The germline V gene has CDR1 GTSNPN and CDR2 SVGIG (reference sequence). This CDR3 region has 14 residues. Written as DNA, the CDR3 is TGTCCCTGGAGTGACTCTACAGGGAATCTCGAGCAGTACTTC. This sequence encodes CPWSDSTGNLEQYF.

This clonotype has ten or more counts. This chain links TRBV5-1 with TRBJ1-1; D unclear. The length of the CDR3 is 13 residues. CDR1 is SGHRS and CDR2 is YFSETQ in the germline V gene. The ends were cut back, 3 bases at V and 5 bases at J, with 11 bases in the middle. The CDR3 bases are TGCGCCAGCAGCTCCAAAGGTTGGACTGAAGCTTTCTTT. The encoded protein is CASSSKGWTEAFF.